Presented here are 14 T cell receptor beta chains from one specimen sequenced in a study of T-cell reconstitution after alpha-beta-depleted transplantation in children. Preparation of the TCRbeta library used unique molecular identifiers. TCRdb passed the PCR reads through MiXCR, listing each CDR3 protein once. The sample lists about 830,000 distinct CDR3 sequences; about 16% were seen once. The material sequenced was PBMCs, mostly from graft donor cells, taken 360 days after TCRalphabeta/CD19-depleted stem cell transplant. Every receptor here comes from a male patient between 5 and 17 years old who had a stem cell transplant for acute lymphoblastic leukemia, so the T cells may come from the graft donor.

The V gene is TRBV12-3 or TRBV12-4, the J gene TRBJ2-7; D tentatively reads TRBD1 or TRBD2 (6 bases each). The CDR3 totals 13 residues. V lost 6 bases, J lost 8 bases, and 17 bases lay in between. The CDR3 DNA reads TGTGCCAGCAGATTGGGGGGCCACTGGCAGCAGTACTTC. Translated, it gives CASRLGGHWQQYF.

The chain links TRBV12-3 or TRBV12-4 to TRBJ2-7; tentative D call: TRBD2 (6 bases). Between the trimmed V and J ends, which lost 4 bases and 10 bases, there was a span of 11 bases. The CDR3 contains 11 residues. CDR3 region: CASSSSGLQYF. CDR3 DNA: TGTGCCAGCAGTTCCTCGGGACTCCAGTACTTC.

The gene calls are TRBV3-1 and TRBJ2-7; a weak D match, TRBD2 (6 bases). Trimming left V 2 bases short and J 4 bases short, with 15 bases between. The CDR3 covers 15 residues. Looked up from germline, CDR1 is LGHDT and CDR2 is YNNKEL (reference sequence). The CDR3 loop reads CASSQSLPGAYEQYF. CDR3 bases: TGTGCCAGCAGCCAATCGCTGCCGGGAGCATACGAGCAGTACTTC.

V is TRBV15 and J is TRBJ2-1; TRBD2 matches at 10 bases. The V gene end was trimmed by 2 bases and the J gene end by 1 base; junction bases not matched to a gene: 5. The CDR3 is made up of 17 amino acids. Germline assignment: CDR1 LNHNV and CDR2 YYDKDF (reference sequence). CDR3 sequence (DNA): TGTGCCACCAGCAGAACTCGTAGCGGGAGGTCCTACAATGAGCAGTTCTTC. This translates into CATSRTRSGRSYNEQFF.

This clonotype appeared a few times. The chain employs TRBV7-3 and TRBJ2-2, with D perhaps matching TRBD2 (6 bases). The germline gives CDR1 SGHTA, CDR2 FQGTGA. The germline V and J ends were trimmed by 2 bases and 0 bases, with 19 bases remaining between them. The CDR3 has 19 amino acids. The CDR3 region has the DNA TGTGCCAGCAGCTTACGGGCCTCGAAGGGGACTTCGAACACCGGGGAGCTGTTTTTT. Amino acids: CASSLRASKGTSNTGELFF.

J is TRBJ2-1 and V is TRBV11-1, with TRBD2 matching over 7 bases. The ends lost 5 bases at V and 7 bases at J; junction bases unmatched: 11. The CDR3 consists of 15 residues. The germline gives CDR1 SGHAT, CDR2 FQDESV (reference sequence). CDR3 sequence: CASSPSGFYKNEQFF. CDR3 in DNA: TGTGCCAGCAGCCCTAGCGGCTTCTACAAAAATGAGCAGTTCTTC.

This clonotype showed up just a few times. V is TRBV18 and J is TRBJ2-3; 7 nucleotides agree with TRBD2. This CDR3 has 15 residues. V lost 1 base and J lost 4; bases outside the gene matches: 5. Germline-derived CDR1 and CDR2 are KGHSH and LQKENI. The CDR3 spells CASSPRGSGPDTQYF. For the CDR3, the DNA is TGTGCCAGCTCACCACGCGGGAGTGGGCCAGATACGCAGTATTTT.

V is TRBV20-1 and J is TRBJ1-5; D is possibly TRBD1 (6 bases). The germline V gene has CDR1 DFQATT and CDR2 SNEGSKA (reference sequence). V dropped 5 bases and J dropped 4 bases, with 9 bases sitting between them. This CDR3 is 12 amino acids long. The DNA for the CDR3 is TGCAGTGCTCTTCAGGGGAATCAGCCCCAGCATTTT. Protein: CSALQGNQPQHF.

J is TRBJ2-2 and V is TRBV10-3, with TRBD1 identical over 7 bases. J was trimmed by 1 base and V by 0 bases; bases with no gene match: 8. The germline CDR1 and CDR2 sequences are ENHRY and SYGVKD. The CDR3 contains 18 residues. As DNA, the CDR3 is TGTGCCATCAGTGAGTCTTGGTTCCGGGACAGGAACACCGGGGAGCTGTTTTTT. This sequence encodes CAISESWFRDRNTGELFF.

The rearrangement uses TRBV10-3 and TRBJ1-1, with a tentative D call TRBD1 (5 bases). V dropped 8 bases and J dropped 8 bases, with 12 bases sitting between them. The CDR3 is 11 amino acids. CDR1 ENHRY and CDR2 SYGVKD come from the germline V gene. The CDR3: CAIRGGEEAFF. CDR3 DNA sequence: TGTGCCATCCGCGGGGGAGAGGAAGCTTTCTTT.

This clonotype was recorded a few times. The chain employs TRBV15 and TRBJ2-3; D gene unclear. Germline CDR1 reads LNHNV; CDR2 reads YYDKDF (reference sequence). The CDR3 sequence is 14 residues long. Trimming stripped 1 base from V and 4 bases from J, with 9 bases between. In DNA form, the CDR3 reads TGTGCCACCAGCAGAGCGCGAGAATCAGATACGCAGTATTTT. Protein product: CATSRARESDTQYF.

V and J are TRBV12-3 or TRBV12-4 and TRBJ2-1, with D hard to call. There are 15 residues in the CDR3. The V end was cut by 2 bases, the J end by 0 bases, with 8 bases between. The CDR3 nucleotides are TGTGCCAGCAGTTTATCCACATACTCCTACAATGAGCAGTTCTTC. It encodes CASSLSTYSYNEQFF.

The chain carries TRBV15 and TRBJ2-7; D remains ambiguous. With 0 bases removed from V and 0 bases from J, the gap between germline ends came to 24 bases. From germline, CDR1 is LNHNV and CDR2 YYDKDF (reference sequence). This CDR3 has 20 residues. The CDR3 here is CATSRDTASASFHFSYEQYF. CDR3 DNA sequence: TGTGCCACCAGCAGAGACACCGCCTCGGCCTCCTTCCATTTCTCCTACGAGCAGTACTTC.

For the CDR3, the DNA is TGTGCCAGCAGTTACGTCATGGGAGCTTTCTTT. It translates to CASSYVMGAFF. The chain uses TRBV6-2 or TRBV6-3 and TRBJ1-1, with D unresolved. CDR3 length: 11 amino acids. The V gene lost 2 bases and the J gene lost 10 bases, with 8 bases spanning the gap. Germline V gene lookup returns CDR1 MNHEY and CDR2 SVGEGT.